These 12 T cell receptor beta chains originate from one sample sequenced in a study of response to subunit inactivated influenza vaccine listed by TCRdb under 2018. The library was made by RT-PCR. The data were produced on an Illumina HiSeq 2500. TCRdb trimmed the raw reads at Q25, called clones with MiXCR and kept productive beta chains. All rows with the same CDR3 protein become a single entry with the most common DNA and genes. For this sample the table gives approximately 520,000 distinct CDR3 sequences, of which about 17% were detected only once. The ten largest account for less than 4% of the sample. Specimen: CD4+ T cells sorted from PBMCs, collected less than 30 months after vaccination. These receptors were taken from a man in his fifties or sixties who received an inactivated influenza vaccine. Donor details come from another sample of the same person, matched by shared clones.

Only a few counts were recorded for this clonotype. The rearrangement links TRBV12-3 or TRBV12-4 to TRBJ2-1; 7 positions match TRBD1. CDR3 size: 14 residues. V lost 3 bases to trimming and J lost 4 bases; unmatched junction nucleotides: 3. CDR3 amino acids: CASSLGTVYNEQFF. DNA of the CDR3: TGTGCCAGCAGTTTGGGGACAGTATACAATGAGCAGTTCTTC.

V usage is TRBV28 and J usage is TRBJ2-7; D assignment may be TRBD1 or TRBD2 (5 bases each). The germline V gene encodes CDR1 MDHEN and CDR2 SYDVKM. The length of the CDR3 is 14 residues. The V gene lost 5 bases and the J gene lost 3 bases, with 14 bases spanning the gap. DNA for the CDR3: TGTGCCAGCAGTCTAGAGGGGTGGAGCTACGAGCAGTACTTC. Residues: CASSLEGWSYEQYF.

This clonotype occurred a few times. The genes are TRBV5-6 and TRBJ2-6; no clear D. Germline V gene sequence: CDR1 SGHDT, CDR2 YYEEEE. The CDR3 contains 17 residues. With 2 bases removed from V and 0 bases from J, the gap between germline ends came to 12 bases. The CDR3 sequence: CASSFQPAFSGANVLTF. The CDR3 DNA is TGTGCCAGCAGCTTTCAGCCCGCCTTCTCTGGGGCCAACGTCCTGACTTTC.

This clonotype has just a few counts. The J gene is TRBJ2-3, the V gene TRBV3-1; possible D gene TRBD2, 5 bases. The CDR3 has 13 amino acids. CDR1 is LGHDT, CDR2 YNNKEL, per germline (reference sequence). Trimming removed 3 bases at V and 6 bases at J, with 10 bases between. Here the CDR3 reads CASSHSGSDTQYF. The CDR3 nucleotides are TGTGCCAGCAGCCACTCGGGGTCGGATACGCAGTATTTT.

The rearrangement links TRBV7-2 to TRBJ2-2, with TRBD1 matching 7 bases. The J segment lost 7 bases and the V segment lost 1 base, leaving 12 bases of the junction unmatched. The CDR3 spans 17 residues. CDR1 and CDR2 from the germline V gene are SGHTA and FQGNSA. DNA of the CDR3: TGTGCCAGCAGCTTAGGGTTCAGGGGGAGAAATTTCGGGGAGCTGTTTTTT. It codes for CASSLGFRGRNFGELFF.

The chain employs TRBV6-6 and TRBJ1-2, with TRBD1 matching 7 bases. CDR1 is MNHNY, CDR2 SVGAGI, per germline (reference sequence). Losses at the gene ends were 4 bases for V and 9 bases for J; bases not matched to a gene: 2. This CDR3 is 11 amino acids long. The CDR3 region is CASSWDSSYTF. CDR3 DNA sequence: TGTGCCAGCAGTTGGGACAGTAGCTACACCTTC.

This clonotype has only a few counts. CDR3 coding DNA: TGCGCCAGCAGGTCCGACGAGACCCAGTACTTC. Protein: CASRSDETQYF. The gene calls are TRBV5-1 and TRBJ2-5, with no clear D. The germline CDR1 and CDR2 sequences are SGHRS and YFSETQ. The V end lost 5 bases, the J end lost 5 bases, and 7 bases lay between the germline ends. The CDR3 is 11 amino acids.

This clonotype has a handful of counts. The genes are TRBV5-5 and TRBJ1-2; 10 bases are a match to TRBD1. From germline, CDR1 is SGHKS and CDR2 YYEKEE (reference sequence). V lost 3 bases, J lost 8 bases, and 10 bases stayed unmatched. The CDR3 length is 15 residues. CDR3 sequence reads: CASSSAIGTGVGYTF. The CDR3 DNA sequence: TGTGCCAGCAGCTCGGCCATCGGGACAGGGGTCGGCTACACCTTC.

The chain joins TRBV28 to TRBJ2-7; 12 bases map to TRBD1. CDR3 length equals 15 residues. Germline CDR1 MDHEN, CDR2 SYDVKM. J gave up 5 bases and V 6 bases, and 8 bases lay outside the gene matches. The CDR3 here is CASRSGTGGDDEQYF. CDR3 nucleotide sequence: TGTGCCAGCAGATCCGGGACAGGGGGCGACGACGAGCAGTACTTC.

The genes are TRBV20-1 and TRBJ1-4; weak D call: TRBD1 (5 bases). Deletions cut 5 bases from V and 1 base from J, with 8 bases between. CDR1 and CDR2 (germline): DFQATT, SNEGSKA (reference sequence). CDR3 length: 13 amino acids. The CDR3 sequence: CSAQDRTNEKLFF. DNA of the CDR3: TGCAGTGCTCAAGACAGAACTAATGAAAAACTGTTTTTT.

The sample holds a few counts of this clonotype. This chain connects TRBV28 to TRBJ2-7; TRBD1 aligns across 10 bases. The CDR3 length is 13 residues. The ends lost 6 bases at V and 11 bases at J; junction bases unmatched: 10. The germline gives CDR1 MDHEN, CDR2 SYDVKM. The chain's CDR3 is CASRPNDRGLKYF. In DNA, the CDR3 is TGTGCCAGCAGGCCAAACGACAGGGGGCTTAAGTACTTC.

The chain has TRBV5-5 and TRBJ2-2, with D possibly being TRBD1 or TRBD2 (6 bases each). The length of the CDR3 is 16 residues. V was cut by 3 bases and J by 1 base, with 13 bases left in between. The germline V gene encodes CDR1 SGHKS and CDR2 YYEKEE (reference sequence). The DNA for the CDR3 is TGTGCCAGCAGCTACGGGGGCAGCCAGAACACCGGGGAGCTGTTTTTT. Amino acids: CASSYGGSQNTGELFF.